This entry describes one TCR beta chain. Its target is not known. This may come from a read error, since a much larger clone is one base off. Germline CDR1 and CDR2: DFQATT and SNEGSKA (reference sequence). CDR3 length: 13 residues. Amplification of TCR alpha and beta CDR3 regions from RNA used iRepertoire nested multiplex PCR. Tissue mRNA or PBMC total RNA, about 85-400 ng, went into one-step reverse transcription and amplification. TCRdb independently ran MiXCR on the multiplex PCR reads; one entry per CDR3 protein. The sample has approximately 89,000 distinct CDR3 sequences, 20% to 25% seen once. The data are from a study of glioma-infiltrating T cells. Whole-study findings and limits: Above-expected tissue-blood divergence occurred in all gliomas, most in low-grade ones. Tissue and blood shared very few CDR3 sequences.

The chain carries TRBV20-1 and TRBJ1-1; D is perhaps TRBD1 (5 bases). Sequencing input: glioma tissue, nonneoplastic brain tissue, or PBMCs (not recorded which). This TCR derives from a human donor with low-grade glioma or glioblastoma, undergoing nonglioma brain surgery, or in good health (not recorded which). The CDR3, as DNA: TGCAGTGCGAAGGGGACGTGGAACACTGGAGCTTTCTTT. It codes for CSAKGTWNTGAFF.